This record concerns one TCR beta chain sequence. Recruitment covered 20 to 25 US areas and drew participants whose ages spanned about 18 to 100 years. Two consecutive negative NP/OP PCR tests, clearance, or resolved symptoms defined Cohort 3 recovery. The data derive from a study of blood T cell repertoires in COVID-19. At the level of the study: PBMCs, B-cell-depleted T cells, or T cells provided the cDNA or gDNA that made up the material.

Authors' data handling: The assay estimated nucleated cells by amplifying reference gene primers. Measured with immunoSEQ multiplex PCR; TCRdb has only the in-frame clones, and not every one. Clone size and V and J calls were adopted from that table, with D and trimming inferred from the DNA. This sample has 200,000 or so clones, with about 80% found just once. The CDR3 consists of 12 residues. The germline V gene has CDR1 GTSNPN and CDR2 SVGIG (reference sequence). Deletions cut 1 base from V and 3 bases from J, with 6 bases between. This TCR was sampled from a man aged 35-49 years who had recovered from COVID-19. Sequencing was done on a sample of PBMCs or T cells enriched from blood (not recorded which). J is TRBJ1-2 and V is TRBV30; D is unclear. CDR3 sequence reads: CAWSDGYYGYTF. The CDR3 DNA is TGTGCCTGGAGTGACGGGTACTATGGCTACACCTTC.